This T cell receptor beta chain was sequenced for a study of blood T cell repertoires in COVID-19. Study-wide context: There were acute and convalescent COVID-19 samples, and they came from the United States, Italy and Spain. The cDNA or gDNA used as material had been derived from T cells, B-cell-depleted T cells, or PBMCs.

Looked up from germline, CDR1 is MGHRA and CDR2 is YSYEKL. Between the trimmed V and J ends, which lost 0 bases and 8 bases, there was a span of 22 bases. The CDR3 runs 17 residues. Clones were sequenced by immunoSEQ multiplex PCR, and TCRdb holds only the in-frame ones, with some missing. The sample holds roughly 250,000 clones, around 81% seen once. The genes are TRBV4-1 and TRBJ1-1; D possibly corresponds to TRBD1 (6 bases). The receptor comes from a woman aged 55 to 70 with active or convalescent COVID-19. The sample taken for sequencing was peripheral blood. CDR3 amino acids: CASSQDMGRTGRTEAFF. Written as DNA, the CDR3 is TGCGCCAGCAGCCAAGATATGGGGCGAACAGGGAGAACCGAAGCTTTCTTT.